Given below is one T cell receptor beta chain in context. The V segment lost 7 bases and the J segment 5 bases; nucleotides outside the gene matches: 5. This CDR3 region has 13 residues. The germline V gene has CDR1 SNHLY and CDR2 FYNNEI. The data are from a study of blood T cell repertoires in COVID-19. Overall study context: Spain, Italy and the United States supplied samples that represented acute and convalescent COVID-19. PBMCs, B-cell-depleted T cells, or T cells were the source of the cDNA or gDNA that made up the material.

In the original analysis: By means of reference gene primer amplification, nucleated cell counts were estimated. Some clones are missing from TCRdb's copy, which holds only in-frame ones; the method was immunoSEQ multiplex PCR. The DNA was the basis for D and trimming; V, J and clone size are from that table. Of over 300,000 clones in the sample, about 82% were seen once. The sample consisted of peripheral blood. The source of this sequence is a woman aged 50 to 60 with acute or convalescent COVID-19. This chain joins TRBV2 and TRBJ2-1; 7 nucleotides align to TRBD2. This CDR3 reads CASNRLADNEQFF. The CDR3 coding sequence is TGTGCCAGCAACCGGCTAGCGGACAATGAGCAGTTCTTC.